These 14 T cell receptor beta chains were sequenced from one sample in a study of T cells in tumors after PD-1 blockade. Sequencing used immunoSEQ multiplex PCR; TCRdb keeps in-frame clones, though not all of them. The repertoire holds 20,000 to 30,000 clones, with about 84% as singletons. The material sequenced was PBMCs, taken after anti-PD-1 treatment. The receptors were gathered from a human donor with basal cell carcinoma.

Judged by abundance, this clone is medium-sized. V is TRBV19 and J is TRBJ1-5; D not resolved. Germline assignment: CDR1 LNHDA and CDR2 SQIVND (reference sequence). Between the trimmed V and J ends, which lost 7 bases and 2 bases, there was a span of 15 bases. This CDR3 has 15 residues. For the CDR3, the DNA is TGTGCCAGTATGGTCAGAGCTGGGGGCAATCAGCCCCAGCATTTT. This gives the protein CASMVRAGGNQPQHF.

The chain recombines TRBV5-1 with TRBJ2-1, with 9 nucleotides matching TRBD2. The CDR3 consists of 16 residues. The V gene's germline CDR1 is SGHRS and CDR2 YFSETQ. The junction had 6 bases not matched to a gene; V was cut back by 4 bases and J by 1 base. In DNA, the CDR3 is TGCGCCAGCAGCGGGAGCGGGGGGCTTTCCTACAATGAGCAGTTCTTC. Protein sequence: CASSGSGGLSYNEQFF. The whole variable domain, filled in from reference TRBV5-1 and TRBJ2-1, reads KAGVTQTPRYLIKTRGQQVTLSCSPISGHRSVSWYQQTPGQGLQFLFEYFSETQRNKGNFPGRFSGRQFSNSRSEMNVSTLELGDSALYLCASSGSGGLSYNEQFFGPGTRLTVL.

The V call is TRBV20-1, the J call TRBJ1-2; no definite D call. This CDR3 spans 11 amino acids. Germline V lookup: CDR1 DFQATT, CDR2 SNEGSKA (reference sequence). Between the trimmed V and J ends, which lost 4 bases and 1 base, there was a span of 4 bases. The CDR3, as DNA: TGCAGTGCTACAGATAACTATGGCTACACCTTC. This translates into CSATDNYGYTF.

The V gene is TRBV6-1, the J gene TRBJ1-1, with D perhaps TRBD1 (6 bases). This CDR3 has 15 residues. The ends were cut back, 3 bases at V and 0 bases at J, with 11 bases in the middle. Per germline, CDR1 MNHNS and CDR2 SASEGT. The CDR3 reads CASSEDSPMNTEAFF. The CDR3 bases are TGTGCCAGCAGTGAGGACAGTCCCATGAACACTGAAGCTTTCTTT.

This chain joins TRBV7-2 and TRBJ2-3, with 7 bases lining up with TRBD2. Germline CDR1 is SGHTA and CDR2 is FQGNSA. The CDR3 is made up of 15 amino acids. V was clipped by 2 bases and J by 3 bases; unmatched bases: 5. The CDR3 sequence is CASSLWAGVTDTQYF. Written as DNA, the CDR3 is TGTGCCAGCAGCTTATGGGCGGGGGTGACAGATACGCAGTATTTT.

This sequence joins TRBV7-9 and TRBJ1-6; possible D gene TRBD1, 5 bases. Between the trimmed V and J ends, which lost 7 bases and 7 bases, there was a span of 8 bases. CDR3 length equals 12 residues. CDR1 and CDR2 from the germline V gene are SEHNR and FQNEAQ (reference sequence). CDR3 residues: CASTRQNSPLHF. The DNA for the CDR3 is TGTGCCAGCACCCGACAGAATTCACCCCTCCACTTT.

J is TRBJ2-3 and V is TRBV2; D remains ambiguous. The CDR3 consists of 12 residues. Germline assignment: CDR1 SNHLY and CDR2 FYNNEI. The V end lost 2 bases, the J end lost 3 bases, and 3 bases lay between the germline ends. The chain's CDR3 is CASSEHTDTQYF. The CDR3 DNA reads TGTGCCAGCAGTGAACATACAGATACGCAGTATTTT.

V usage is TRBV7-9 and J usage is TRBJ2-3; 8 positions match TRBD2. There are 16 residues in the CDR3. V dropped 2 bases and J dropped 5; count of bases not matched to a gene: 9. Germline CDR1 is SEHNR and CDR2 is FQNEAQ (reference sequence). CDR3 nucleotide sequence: TGTGCCAGCAGCTTAAGAGCGGGGGTCCCCGGAGATACGCAGTATTTT. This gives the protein CASSLRAGVPGDTQYF.

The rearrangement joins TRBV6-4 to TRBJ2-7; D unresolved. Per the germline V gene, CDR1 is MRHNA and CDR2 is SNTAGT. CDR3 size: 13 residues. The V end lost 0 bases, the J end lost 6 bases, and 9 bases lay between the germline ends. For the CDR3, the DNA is TGTGCCAGCAGTGACTCCGACTCGTCCGAGCAGTACTTC. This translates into CASSDSDSSEQYF.

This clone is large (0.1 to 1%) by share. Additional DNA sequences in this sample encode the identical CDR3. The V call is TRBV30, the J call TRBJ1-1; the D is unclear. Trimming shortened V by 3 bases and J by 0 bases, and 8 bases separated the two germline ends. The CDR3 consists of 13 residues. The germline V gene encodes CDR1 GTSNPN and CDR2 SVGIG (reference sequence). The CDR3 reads CAWSSGMNTEAFF. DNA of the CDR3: TGTGCCTGGAGCTCGGGGATGAACACTGAAGCTTTCTTT.

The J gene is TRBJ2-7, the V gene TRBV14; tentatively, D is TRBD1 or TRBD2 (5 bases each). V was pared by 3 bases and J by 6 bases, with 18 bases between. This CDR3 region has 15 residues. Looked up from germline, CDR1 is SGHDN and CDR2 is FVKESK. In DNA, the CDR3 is TGTGCCAGCAGCCAGACCAAGGGACCCCAGTCCGAGCAGTACTTC. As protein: CASSQTKGPQSEQYF.

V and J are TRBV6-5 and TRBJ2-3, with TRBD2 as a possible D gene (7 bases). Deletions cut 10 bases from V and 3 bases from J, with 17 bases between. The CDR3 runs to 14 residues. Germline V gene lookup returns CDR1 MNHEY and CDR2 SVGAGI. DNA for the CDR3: TGTGCCACCCGGGGGGCGGATGGTACAGATACGCAGTATTTT. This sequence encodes CATRGADGTDTQYF.

Written as DNA, the CDR3 is TGTGCCAGCAGCTCCTCACAGGGTGTGCAAGAGACCCAGTACTTC. This translates into CASSSSQGVQETQYF. The V gene is TRBV7-8, the J gene TRBJ2-5, with a weak D call TRBD1 (6 bases). V was pared by 4 bases and J by 2 bases, with 14 bases between. Germline lookup yields CDR1 SGHVS and CDR2 FQNEAQ. This CDR3 has 15 amino acids. The variable domain in full, completed from reference TRBV7-8 and TRBJ2-5, reads GAGVSQSPRYKVAKRGQDVALRCDPISGHVSLFWYQQALGQGPEFLTYFQNEAQLDKSGLPSDRFFAERPEGSVSTLKIQRTQQEDSAVYLCASSSSQGVQETQYFGPGTRLLVL.

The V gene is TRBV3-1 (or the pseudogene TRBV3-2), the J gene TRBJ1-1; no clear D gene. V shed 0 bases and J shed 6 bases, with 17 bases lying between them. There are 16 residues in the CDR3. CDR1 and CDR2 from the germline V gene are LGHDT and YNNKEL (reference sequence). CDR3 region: CASSQETRVVGAEAFF. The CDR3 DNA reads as TGTGCCAGCAGCCAAGAAACAAGGGTGGTTGGAGCTGAAGCTTTCTTT.